These 27 T cell receptor beta chains share one sample of origin, sequenced in a study of T-cell reconstitution after alpha-beta-depleted transplantation in children. Unique molecular identifiers were used to barcode this TCRbeta library. TCRdb itself ran the PCR reads through MiXCR, one entry per CDR3 protein. The sample has 500,000 or so distinct CDR3 sequences; approximately 10% are singletons. Sequences were derived from PBMCs, mostly from graft donor cells, sampled 180 days after TCRalphabeta/CD19-depleted stem cell transplant. Receptors originate from a female patient aged 2-9 years who had a stem cell transplant for aplastic anemia, so the T cells may come from the graft donor.

This clonotype was observed a handful of times. This chain links TRBV7-2 with TRBJ2-7; the D is unclear. The CDR3 has 15 residues. Between the trimmed V and J ends, which lost 1 base and 6 bases, there was a span of 16 bases. CDR1 and CDR2 from the germline V gene are SGHTA and FQGNSA. The chain's CDR3 is CASSLGLESRAEQYF. The CDR3 DNA follows: TGTGCCAGCAGCTTAGGTCTGGAGAGCCGTGCCGAGCAGTACTTC.

This chain connects TRBV11-2 to TRBJ2-1; D gene unclear. Trimming stripped 1 base from V and 3 bases from J, with 10 bases between. From germline, CDR1 is SGHAT and CDR2 FQNNGV. The CDR3 spans 15 residues. The CDR3 sequence is CASSLGQPNYNEQFF. The CDR3 DNA reads as TGTGCCAGCAGCTTAGGCCAGCCTAACTACAATGAGCAGTTCTTC.

The chain recombines TRBV7-9 with TRBJ2-1; a weak D match, TRBD2 (5 bases). Germline V lookup: CDR1 SEHNR, CDR2 FQNEAQ (reference sequence). The CDR3 has 15 amino acids. V was clipped by 5 bases and J by 4 bases, with 15 bases between them. This CDR3 is CASSPEGEFYNEQFF. For the CDR3, the DNA is TGTGCCAGCAGCCCTGAGGGAGAGTTTTACAATGAGCAGTTCTTC.

This clonotype was seen a handful of times. This CDR3 is CASSLSARGGDTEAFF. The CDR3 coding sequence is TGCGCCAGCAGCCTCTCAGCTCGTGGGGGAGACACTGAAGCTTTCTTT. The rearrangement joins TRBV5-1 to TRBJ1-1; D is perhaps TRBD1 (5 bases). Trimming took 4 bases from V and 3 from J, leaving 19 bases between them. There are 16 residues in the CDR3. Germline V lookup: CDR1 SGHRS, CDR2 YFSETQ.

This chain joins TRBV28 and TRBJ1-5; TRBD1 is a possible D gene (5 bases). This CDR3 is built from 17 residues. Germline V gives CDR1 MDHEN, CDR2 SYDVKM. Trimming pared 10 bases from V and 1 base from J, leaving 23 bases between. The CDR3 DNA sequence: TGTGCCACCAACGACAGAGTGGCGCCGGAAAGCAATCAGCCCCAGCATTTT. Translating it yields CATNDRVAPESNQPQHF.

In this sample, this clonotype turned up many times. This rearrangement joins TRBV3-1 to TRBJ2-1; 7 bases map to TRBD2. The CDR3 sequence is 17 residues long. V dropped 11 bases and J dropped 0; count of bases not matched to a gene: 16. Germline V CDR1 and CDR2: LGHDT, YNNKEL (reference sequence). The CDR3 DNA follows: TGTGCCTCCTGCCAAGATTGGGGAGGGAGCTCCTACAATGAGCAGTTCTTC. Protein sequence: CASCQDWGGSSYNEQFF.

This clonotype was seen a few times. The chain employs TRBV9 and TRBJ2-7, with 10 positions matching TRBD2. The CDR3 covers 14 residues. Germline V gene lookup returns CDR1 SGDLS and CDR2 YYNGEE. Trimming cost V 0 bases and J 3 bases; bases outside gene matches: 0. The CDR3 bases are TGTGCCAGCAGCGTAGGGACTAGCGGCTACGAGCAGTACTTC. The encoded protein is CASSVGTSGYEQYF.

The chain joins TRBV28 to TRBJ1-5, with TRBD1 matching 9 bases. The V and J ends lost 2 bases and 2 bases, in that order; junction bases with no gene match: 13. CDR3 size: 19 residues. Germline CDR1 MDHEN, CDR2 SYDVKM. CDR3 coding DNA: TGTGCCAGCAGTTTACCGCACCTACAGGGGGCGAAGGGCAATCAGCCCCAGCATTTT. It translates to CASSLPHLQGAKGNQPQHF.

This clonotype was counted only a few times. J is TRBJ1-2 and V is TRBV7-9; D possibly corresponds to TRBD1 (6 bases). V was pared by 3 bases and J by 1 base, with 15 bases between. There are 16 residues in the CDR3. Looked up from germline, CDR1 is SEHNR and CDR2 is FQNEAQ (reference sequence). For the CDR3, the DNA is TGTGCCAGCAGCTTGAGCGGTCGGGGGCGTAACTATGGCTACACCTTC. It specifies CASSLSGRGRNYGYTF.

The rearrangement links TRBV20-1 to TRBJ2-5; 7 bases map to TRBD2. Germline CDR1 DFQATT, CDR2 SNEGSKA (reference sequence). V shed 5 bases and J 1 base; nucleotides not matched to a gene: 7. This CDR3 has 14 amino acids. The CDR3 reads CSARGGLGQETQYF. CDR3 coding DNA: TGCAGTGCTCGGGGAGGGCTAGGCCAAGAGACCCAGTACTTC.

This chain joins TRBV19 and TRBJ2-3; weak D call: TRBD2 (6 bases). V lost 2 bases and J 4 bases, leaving 16 bases between the germline ends. Germline CDR1 LNHDA, CDR2 SQIVND (reference sequence). CDR3 size: 16 residues. The CDR3 DNA follows: TGTGCCAGTAGTATAAGAGGGAGATGGGGGGCAGATACGCAGTATTTT. It codes for CASSIRGRWGADTQYF.

This clonotype has only a few counts. This chain joins TRBV12-3 or TRBV12-4 and TRBJ2-2, with 10 nucleotides matching TRBD1. With 3 bases clipped from V and 6 bases from J, the junction kept 4 bases outside the gene matches. CDR3 length: 15 residues. The CDR3 DNA follows: TGTGCCAGCAGTTTTGGGACAGGGGTTCCCGGGGAGCTGTTTTTT. This sequence encodes CASSFGTGVPGELFF.

This clonotype was counted between two and nine times. The chain joins TRBV20-1 to TRBJ2-2, with TRBD1 matching over 11 bases. Germline trimming cut 1 base from V and 5 bases from J; bases unmatched to any gene: 6. Germline V gene lookup returns CDR1 DFQATT and CDR2 SNEGSKA (reference sequence). This CDR3 is 16 amino acids long. CDR3 residues: CSARGTGGDWTGELFF. As DNA, the CDR3 is TGCAGTGCTAGAGGGACAGGGGGCGATTGGACCGGGGAGCTGTTTTTT.

This clonotype was seen a few times. V and J are TRBV7-3 and TRBJ2-4; TRBD1 is a possible D gene (6 bases). Germline lookup yields CDR1 SGHTA and CDR2 FQGTGA. The CDR3 loop spans 14 amino acids. Between the trimmed V and J ends, which lost 3 bases and 5 bases, there was a span of 11 bases. The CDR3 protein is CASSFSGTQNIQYF. The CDR3 DNA reads as TGTGCCAGCAGCTTTTCCGGGACACAAAACATTCAGTACTTC.

This clonotype was seen only a few times. The CDR3 region has the DNA TGCGCCAGCAGCCAAGTCCTACAGGGTTTTTCCTACAATGAGCAGTTCTTC. Protein: CASSQVLQGFSYNEQFF. The V call is TRBV4-3, the J call TRBJ2-1; possible D gene TRBD1, 6 bases. The germline CDR1 and CDR2 sequences are LGHNA and YSLEER. The CDR3 spans 17 residues. V gave up 1 base and J gave up 1 base, with 14 bases separating them.

In this sample, this clonotype turned up a few times. The V call is TRBV7-9, the J call TRBJ2-7, with 9 bases identical to TRBD1. The CDR3 totals 15 residues. Germline-derived CDR1 and CDR2 are SEHNR and FQNEAQ (reference sequence). J lost 3 bases, V lost 1 base, and 4 bases had no gene match. Here the CDR3 DNA reads TGTGCCAGCAGCTTAGGACAGGGGGTAGACTACGAGCAGTACGTC. It yields the protein CASSLGQGVDYEQYV.

This clonotype was found many times. V and J are TRBV29-1 and TRBJ2-1; 8 bases are a match to TRBD1. Germline V gene data show CDR1 as SQVTM and CDR2 as ANQGSEA. The CDR3 has 16 residues. J was trimmed by 7 bases and V by 1 base; bases with no gene match: 12. The CDR3 nucleotides read TGCAGCGTTGAAGGTGGGGTAAACAGGGGGAGGAATGAGCAGTTCTTC. Translating it yields CSVEGGVNRGRNEQFF.

This clonotype was observed a handful of times. This sequence joins TRBV19 and TRBJ1-2; D possibly corresponds to TRBD1 (6 bases). The V and J ends lost 9 bases and 8 bases respectively, with 10 bases between them. CDR1 is LNHDA and CDR2 is SQIVND in the germline V gene (reference sequence). This CDR3 is 10 amino acids long. Written as DNA, the CDR3 is TGTGCCAGCCACAGGGAGGGCTACACCTTC. This encodes CASHREGYTF.

This clonotype was counted between two and nine times. This rearrangement joins TRBV5-1 to TRBJ1-3; TRBD1 matches 9 bases. Germline V gene lookup returns CDR1 SGHRS and CDR2 YFSETQ. V lost 4 bases to trimming and J lost 2 bases; unmatched junction nucleotides: 10. The CDR3 consists of 17 residues. The CDR3 bases are TGCGCCAGCAGCGAGCTTCTGGACAGGGGACCTGGAAACACCATATATTTT. Its protein product is CASSELLDRGPGNTIYF.

The CDR3 nucleotides read TGCGCCAGCAGCTCCCAACAGGGGGCAGGCGGGGAGCTGTTTTTT. Translating it yields CASSSQQGAGGELFF. The chain links TRBV5-1 to TRBJ2-2; TRBD1 aligns across 9 bases. The CDR3 contains 15 residues. V shed 3 bases and J 7 bases; nucleotides not matched to a gene: 7. From germline, CDR1 is SGHRS and CDR2 YFSETQ.

V is TRBV7-9 and J is TRBJ2-4; D call uncertain. The V gene's germline CDR1 is SEHNR and CDR2 FQNEAQ (reference sequence). The CDR3 is made up of 16 amino acids. V was cut by 1 base and J by 0 bases, with 10 bases left in between. The CDR3 bases are TGTGCCAGCAGCTTAGGATTGGGCCTAGCCAAAAACATTCAGTACTTC. This sequence encodes CASSLGLGLAKNIQYF.

In its sample, this clonotype was seen a few times. V is TRBV28 and J is TRBJ2-5; TRBD2 aligns across 9 bases. The J segment lost 7 bases and the V segment lost 6 bases, leaving 18 bases of the junction unmatched. The CDR3 length is 17 residues. Germline CDR1 reads MDHEN; CDR2 reads SYDVKM. The CDR3 loop reads CASRTTGTSLTLGTQYF. CDR3 sequence (DNA): TGTGCCAGCAGGACCACTGGGACTAGCCTGACTTTGGGGACCCAGTACTTC.

The chain links TRBV7-2 to TRBJ1-1; no definite D call. The V end lost 1 base, the J end lost 6 bases, and 3 bases lay between the germline ends. Germline V lookup: CDR1 SGHTA, CDR2 FQGNSA. The CDR3 runs to 11 residues. The CDR3 DNA sequence: TGTGCCAGCAGCTTAGTTTCTGAAGCTTTCTTT. Translated: CASSLVSEAFF.

In this sample, this clonotype turned up a few times. The chain joins TRBV28 to TRBJ1-2, with 9 positions matching TRBD1. Germline CDR1 and CDR2: MDHEN and SYDVKM. J lost 5 bases, V lost 7 bases, and 14 bases had no gene match. The CDR3 runs to 16 residues. CDR3 sequence reads: CASNPSGTGLLYGYTF. CDR3 DNA sequence: TGTGCCAGCAATCCATCGGGGACAGGGTTATTGTATGGCTACACCTTC.

The chain's CDR3 is CASSQDRTSGRDYIQYF. The CDR3 DNA sequence: TGCGCCAGCAGCCAAGACCGGACTAGCGGACGCGATTACATTCAGTACTTC. This chain connects TRBV4-3 to TRBJ2-4, with 10 bases identical to TRBD2. Germline CDR1 reads LGHNA; CDR2 reads YSLEER. The ends lost 0 bases at V and 8 bases at J; junction bases unmatched: 10. This CDR3 has 17 residues.

This clonotype has more than one count but fewer than ten. The rearrangement links TRBV12-3 or TRBV12-4 to TRBJ1-3; 8 bases align to TRBD1. The V and J ends lost 6 bases and 2 bases, in that order; junction bases with no gene match: 9. There are 16 residues in the CDR3. CDR3 sequence: CASRPTGGSTGNTIYF. The CDR3, as DNA: TGTGCCAGCAGGCCCACAGGGGGTTCGACTGGAAACACCATATATTTT.

The chain has TRBV5-1 and TRBJ1-2, with no clear D. Germline CDR1 is SGHRS and CDR2 is YFSETQ. Trimming stripped 0 bases from V and 7 bases from J, with 10 bases between. The CDR3 extends over 13 amino acids. Written as DNA, the CDR3 is TGCGCCAGCAGCTTGGAAGGGAATGGTGGCTACACCTTC. Translated, it gives CASSLEGNGGYTF.